Described below is a single TCR beta chain sequence and its context. Only in-frame clones appear in the TCRdb table, and some are missing; sequencing was by immunoSEQ multiplex PCR. The repertoire holds about 16,000 clones, with approximately 75% as singletons. There are 15 residues in the CDR3. With 2 bases clipped from V and 4 bases from J, the junction kept 6 bases outside the gene matches. Germline V gene lookup returns CDR1 MNHNS and CDR2 SASEGT. This sample was included in a study of neoadjuvant anti-PD-1 for oral cavity cancer. Study context: Patients without progression received a fourth nivolumab dose around day 43, then surgical resection on days 50-56.

V is TRBV6-1 and J is TRBJ2-3; 7 bases agree with TRBD1. The sequence was collected from a person between 40 and 85 years old with oral cavity squamous cell carcinoma. Sequencing was performed on PBMCs, taken before nivolumab (anti-PD-1) treatment. CDR3: CASSELAGGADTQYF. DNA for the CDR3: TGTGCCAGCAGTGAATTAGCAGGGGGAGCAGATACGCAGTATTTT.